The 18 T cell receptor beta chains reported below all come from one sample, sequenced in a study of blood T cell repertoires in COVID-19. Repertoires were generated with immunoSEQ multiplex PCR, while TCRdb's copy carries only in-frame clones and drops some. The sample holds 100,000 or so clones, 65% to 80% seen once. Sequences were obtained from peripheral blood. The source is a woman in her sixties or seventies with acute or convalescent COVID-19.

The CDR3 loop is CASSYSLAGAGTDTQYF. The CDR3 nucleotides read TGTGCCAGCAGTTACTCCCTAGCGGGAGCGGGCACAGATACGCAGTATTTT. This sequence joins TRBV6-2 or TRBV6-3 and TRBJ2-3; 10 bases fit TRBD2. The germline gives CDR1 MNHEY, CDR2 SVGEGT. The CDR3 has 17 residues. After removal of 0 bases from V and 1 base from J, the junction contained 4 bases not matched to a gene.

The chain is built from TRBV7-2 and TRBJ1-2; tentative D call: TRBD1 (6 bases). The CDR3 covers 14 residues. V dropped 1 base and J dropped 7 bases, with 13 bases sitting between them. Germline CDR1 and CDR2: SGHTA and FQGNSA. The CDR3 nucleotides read TGTGCCAGCAGCTTAGGCCGGGACATGACTGGCTACACCTTC. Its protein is CASSLGRDMTGYTF.

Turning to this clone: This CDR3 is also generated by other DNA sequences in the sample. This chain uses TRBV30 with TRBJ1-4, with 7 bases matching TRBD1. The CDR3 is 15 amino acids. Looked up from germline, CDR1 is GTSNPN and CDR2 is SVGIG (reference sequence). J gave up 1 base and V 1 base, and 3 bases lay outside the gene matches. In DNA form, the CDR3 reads TGTGCCTGGAGTGAAGGGACAGTAACTAATGAAAAACTGTTTTTT. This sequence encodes CAWSEGTVTNEKLFF. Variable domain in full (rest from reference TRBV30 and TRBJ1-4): SQTIHQWPATLVQPVGSPLSLECTVEGTSNPNLYWYRQAAGRGLQLLFYSVGIGQISSEVPQNLSASRPQDRQFILSSKKLLLSDSGFYLCAWSEGTVTNEKLFFGSGTQLSVL.

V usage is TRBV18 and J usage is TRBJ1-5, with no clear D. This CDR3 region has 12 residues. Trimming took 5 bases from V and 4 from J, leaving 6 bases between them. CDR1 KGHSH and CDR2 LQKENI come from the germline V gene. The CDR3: CASSSLNQPQHF. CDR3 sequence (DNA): TGTGCCAGCTCATCTCTAAATCAGCCCCAGCATTTT.

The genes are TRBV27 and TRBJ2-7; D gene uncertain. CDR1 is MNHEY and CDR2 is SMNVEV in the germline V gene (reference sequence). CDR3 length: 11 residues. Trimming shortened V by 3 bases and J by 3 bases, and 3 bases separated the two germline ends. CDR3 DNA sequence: TGTGCCAGCAGTTTCGGCTACGAGCAGTACTTC. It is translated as CASSFGYEQYF.

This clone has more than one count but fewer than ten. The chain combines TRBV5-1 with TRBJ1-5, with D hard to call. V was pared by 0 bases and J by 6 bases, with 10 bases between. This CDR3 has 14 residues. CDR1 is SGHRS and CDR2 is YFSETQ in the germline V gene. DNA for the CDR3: TGCGCCAGCAGCTTGGGAGGGAAGGGTCAGCCCCAGCATTTT. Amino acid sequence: CASSLGGKGQPQHF.

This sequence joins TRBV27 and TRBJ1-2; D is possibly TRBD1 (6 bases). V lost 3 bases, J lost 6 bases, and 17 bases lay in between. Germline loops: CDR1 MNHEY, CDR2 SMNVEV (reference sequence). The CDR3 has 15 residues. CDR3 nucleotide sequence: TGTGCCAGCAGTTTCCTGACAGGAGGCACAAATGGCTACACCTTC. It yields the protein CASSFLTGGTNGYTF.

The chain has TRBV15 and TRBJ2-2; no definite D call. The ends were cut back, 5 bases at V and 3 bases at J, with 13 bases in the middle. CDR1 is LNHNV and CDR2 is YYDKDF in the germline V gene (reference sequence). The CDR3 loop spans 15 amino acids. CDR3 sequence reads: CATSLGRGYTGELFF. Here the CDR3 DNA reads TGTGCCACCAGCCTAGGCCGAGGATACACCGGGGAGCTGTTTTTT.

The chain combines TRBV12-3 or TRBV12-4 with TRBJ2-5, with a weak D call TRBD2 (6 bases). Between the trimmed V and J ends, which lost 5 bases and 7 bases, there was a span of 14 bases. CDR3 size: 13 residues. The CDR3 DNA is TGTGCCAGCAGTCTGGGACTCAAAGGGACCCAGTACTTC. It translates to CASSLGLKGTQYF.

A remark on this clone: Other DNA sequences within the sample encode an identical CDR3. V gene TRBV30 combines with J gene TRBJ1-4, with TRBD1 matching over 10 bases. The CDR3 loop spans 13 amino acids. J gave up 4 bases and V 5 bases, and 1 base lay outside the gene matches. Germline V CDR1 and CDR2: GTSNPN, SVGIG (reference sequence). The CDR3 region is CAWGTGVNEKLFF. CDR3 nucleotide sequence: TGTGCCTGGGGGACAGGGGTTAATGAAAAACTGTTTTTT.

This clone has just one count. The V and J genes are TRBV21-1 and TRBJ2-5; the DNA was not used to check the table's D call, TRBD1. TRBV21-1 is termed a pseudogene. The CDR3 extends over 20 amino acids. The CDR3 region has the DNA TGTGCCAGCAGCAAAGGTCCCTACGCGGCGGACAGAATTTACCAAGAGACCCAGTACTTC. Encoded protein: CASSKGPYAADRIYQETQYF.

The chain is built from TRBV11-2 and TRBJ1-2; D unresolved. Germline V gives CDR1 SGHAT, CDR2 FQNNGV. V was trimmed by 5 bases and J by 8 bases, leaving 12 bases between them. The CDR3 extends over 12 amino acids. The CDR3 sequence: CASSPGLVGYTF. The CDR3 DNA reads TGTGCCAGCAGCCCGGGTCTTGTAGGCTACACCTTC.

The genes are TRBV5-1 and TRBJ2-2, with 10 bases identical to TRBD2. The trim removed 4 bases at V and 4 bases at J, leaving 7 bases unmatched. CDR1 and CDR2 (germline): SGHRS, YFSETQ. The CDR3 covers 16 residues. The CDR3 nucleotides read TGCGCCAGCAGCCTCACGTTAGCGGGGGGCACCGGGGAGCTGTTTTTT. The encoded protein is CASSLTLAGGTGELFF.

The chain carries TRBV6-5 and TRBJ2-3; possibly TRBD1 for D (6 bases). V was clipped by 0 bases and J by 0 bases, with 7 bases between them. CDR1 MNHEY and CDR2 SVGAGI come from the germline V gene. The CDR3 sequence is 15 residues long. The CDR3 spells CASSYSRGSTDTQYF. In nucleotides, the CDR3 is TGTGCCAGCAGTTACTCAAGGGGGAGCACAGATACGCAGTATTTT.

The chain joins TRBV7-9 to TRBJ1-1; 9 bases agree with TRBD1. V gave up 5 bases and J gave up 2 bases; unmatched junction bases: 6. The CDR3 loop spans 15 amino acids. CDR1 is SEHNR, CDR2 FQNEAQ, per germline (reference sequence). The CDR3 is CASSPQQGANTEAFF. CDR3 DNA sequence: TGTGCCAGCAGCCCGCAACAGGGGGCAAACACTGAAGCTTTCTTT.

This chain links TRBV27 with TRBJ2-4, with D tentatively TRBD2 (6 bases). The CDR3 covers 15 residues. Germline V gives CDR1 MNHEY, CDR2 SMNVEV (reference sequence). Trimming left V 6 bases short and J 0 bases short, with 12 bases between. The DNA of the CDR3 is TGTGCCAGCAGCAGCGGGCAGCTAGCCAAAAACATTCAGTACTTC. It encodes CASSSGQLAKNIQYF.

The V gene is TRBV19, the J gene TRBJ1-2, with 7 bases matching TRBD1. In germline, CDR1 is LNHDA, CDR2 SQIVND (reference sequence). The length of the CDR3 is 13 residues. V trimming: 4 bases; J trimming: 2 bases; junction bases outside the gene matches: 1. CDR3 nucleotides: TGTGCCAGTAGTAAACAGGGGAACTATGGCTACACCTTC. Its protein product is CASSKQGNYGYTF.

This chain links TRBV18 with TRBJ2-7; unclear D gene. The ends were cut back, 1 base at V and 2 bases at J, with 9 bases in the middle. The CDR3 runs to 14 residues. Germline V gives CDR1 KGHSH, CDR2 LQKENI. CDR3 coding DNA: TGTGCCAGCTCACCACGTACAGATGCCTACGAGCAGTACTTC. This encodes CASSPRTDAYEQYF.